Following are 21 T cell receptor beta chains from one sample sequenced in a study of cytomegalovirus exposure and HLA in healthy donors. The PCR ran on 60 Vbeta and 13 Jbeta primers. This table comes from immunoSEQ multiplex PCR, and its TCRdb copy is limited to in-frame clones, with some not included. Of roughly 150,000 clones listed, around 74% are singletons. The sequenced sample consisted of PBMCs. The receptors were gathered from a man between 18 and 35 years old in good health and CMV-seronegative.

This chain joins TRBV27 and TRBJ1-6, with 11 bases matching TRBD1. Looked up from germline, CDR1 is MNHEY and CDR2 is SMNVEV (reference sequence). This CDR3 is 15 amino acids long. V lost 2 bases to trimming and J lost 9 bases; unmatched junction nucleotides: 3. The CDR3 DNA is TGTGCCAGCAGTTTAGGACAGGGGGCGGGTTCACCCCTCCACTTT. Protein sequence: CASSLGQGAGSPLHF.

V is TRBV7-9 and J is TRBJ2-7, with 7 bases aligning to TRBD1. Looked up from germline, CDR1 is SEHNR and CDR2 is FQNEAQ (reference sequence). The CDR3 extends over 14 amino acids. The V gene end was trimmed by 3 bases and the J gene end by 6 bases; junction bases not matched to a gene: 8. The DNA of the CDR3 is TGTGCCAGCAGCTTTTTAGACAGGGATCCCGAGCAGTACTTC. Its translation is CASSFLDRDPEQYF.

This clone was seen a single time. The chain has TRBV28 and TRBJ1-5; no clear D gene. From germline, CDR1 is MDHEN and CDR2 SYDVKM. Trimming cost V 6 bases and J 0 bases, with 15 bases left between them. CDR3 length equals 16 residues. CDR3 sequence reads: CASRDVRQYSNQPQHF. The CDR3 coding sequence is TGTGCCAGCAGGGATGTGAGGCAGTATAGCAATCAGCCCCAGCATTTT.

The rearrangement links TRBV5-6 to TRBJ1-2; D call uncertain. This CDR3 comprises 15 residues. The V end lost 4 bases, the J end lost 1 base, and 14 bases lay between the germline ends. Germline CDR1 and CDR2: SGHDT and YYEEEE. The CDR3 region is CASSPMDGVNYGYTF. In DNA, the CDR3 is TGTGCCAGCAGCCCGATGGACGGGGTTAACTATGGCTACACCTTC.

V is TRBV5-1 and J is TRBJ1-2; 8 bases line up with TRBD1. In germline, CDR1 is SGHRS, CDR2 YFSETQ. Unmatched junction bases numbered 7, after V lost 8 bases and J lost 10 bases. CDR3 length equals 11 residues. This CDR3 reads CASTGGTDYTF. Here the CDR3 DNA reads TGCGCCAGTACAGGGGGAACTGACTACACCTTC.

The genes are TRBV27 and TRBJ2-7; 7 bases agree with TRBD2. Trimming removed 2 bases from V and 4 bases from J; junction bases left unmatched: 8. The length of the CDR3 is 15 residues. From germline, CDR1 is MNHEY and CDR2 SMNVEV (reference sequence). This CDR3 is CASSLDGRNPYEQYF. As DNA, the CDR3 is TGTGCCAGCAGTTTAGACGGGAGGAACCCTTACGAGCAGTACTTC.

The J gene is TRBJ2-7, the V gene TRBV2, with 9 positions matching TRBD1. Germline V gene sequence: CDR1 SNHLY, CDR2 FYNNEI. The CDR3 consists of 15 residues. J lost 6 bases, V lost 4 bases, and 10 bases had no gene match. The CDR3 is CASSGFVQGASEQYF. The CDR3, as DNA: TGTGCCAGCAGTGGTTTCGTACAGGGGGCGTCCGAGCAGTACTTC.

This clone was recorded once. The chain employs TRBV27 and TRBJ1-5; D perhaps matches TRBD1 (6 bases). This CDR3 is 17 amino acids long. Per the germline V gene, CDR1 is MNHEY and CDR2 is SMNVEV (reference sequence). V gave up 0 bases and J gave up 0 bases, with 12 bases separating them. In DNA form, the CDR3 reads TGTGCCAGCAGTTTATCGGGCAGGGGCCTTAGCAATCAGCCCCAGCATTTT. Translated: CASSLSGRGLSNQPQHF.

The V gene is TRBV5-4, the J gene TRBJ1-1; no clear D. Trimming removed 6 bases at V and 0 bases at J, with 3 bases between. The germline V gene has CDR1 SGHNT and CDR2 YYREEE (reference sequence). The CDR3 sequence is 11 residues long. The CDR3 protein is CASIMNTEAFF. DNA for the CDR3: TGTGCCAGCATTATGAACACTGAAGCTTTCTTT.

The gene calls are TRBV6-5 and TRBJ1-1; unclear D gene. CDR1 is MNHEY and CDR2 is SVGAGI in the germline V gene. The germline V and J ends were trimmed by 3 bases and 2 bases, with 7 bases remaining between them. The CDR3 sequence is 13 residues long. The chain's CDR3 is CASSYIINTEAFF. The CDR3 DNA sequence: TGTGCCAGCAGTTATATAATCAACACTGAAGCTTTCTTT.

The chain employs TRBV4-3 and TRBJ2-2; D ambiguous. The CDR3 extends over 13 amino acids. Trimming shortened V by 5 bases and J by 5 bases, and 9 bases separated the two germline ends. The germline V gene encodes CDR1 LGHNA and CDR2 YSLEER. CDR3 DNA sequence: TGCGCCAGCAGCTTCAGAGGAACCGGGGAGCTGTTTTTT. Its protein is CASSFRGTGELFF.

The chain has TRBV27 and TRBJ2-3; D is perhaps TRBD2 (6 bases). Germline values: CDR1 MNHEY, CDR2 SMNVEV (reference sequence). V lost 5 bases and J lost 1, with 10 bases in between. CDR3 length: 14 amino acids. The CDR3 sequence is CASSGTYGTDTQYF. Written as DNA, the CDR3 is TGTGCCAGCAGTGGGACTTACGGCACAGATACGCAGTATTTT.

The chain couples TRBV27 to TRBJ2-3; 8 bases fit TRBD2. Germline V gene sequence: CDR1 MNHEY, CDR2 SMNVEV (reference sequence). CDR3 length: 14 residues. V lost 8 bases, J lost 2 bases, and 6 bases stayed unmatched. The CDR3 region is CASSVLAVTDTQYF. Here the CDR3 DNA reads TGTGCCAGCTCGGTACTAGCGGTCACAGATACGCAGTATTTT.

This clone has just a few counts. The junction shows a germline mismatch at one end, possibly a read error. The chain carries TRBV7-9 and TRBJ1-2; D is unclear. Per the germline V gene, CDR1 is SEHNR and CDR2 is FQNEAQ (reference sequence). The length of the CDR3 is 12 residues. CDR3 amino acids: CSSSLSQAGYTF. The CDR3 DNA reads as TGTTCCAGCAGCTTAAGCCAGGCGGGCTACACCTTC.

The chain uses TRBV19 and TRBJ2-1; 12 nucleotides line up with TRBD2. This CDR3 has 16 residues. V lost 4 bases and J lost 0; bases outside the gene matches: 1. Germline values: CDR1 LNHDA, CDR2 SQIVND (reference sequence). The CDR3 DNA is TGTGCCAGTAGTACGACTAGCGGGAGCTCCTACAATGAGCAGTTCTTC. The encoded protein is CASSTTSGSSYNEQFF.

This clone has only one observation. The chain uses TRBV6-1 and TRBJ1-1; D ambiguous. Trimming cost V 1 base and J 2 bases, with 11 bases left between them. The CDR3 extends over 15 amino acids. Germline-derived CDR1 and CDR2 are MNHNS and SASEGT. The CDR3 nucleotides read TGTGCCAGCAGTGAAGACACCAGGAAAAACACTGAAGCTTTCTTT. This sequence encodes CASSEDTRKNTEAFF.

The gene calls are TRBV11-2 and TRBJ2-2; tentative D call: TRBD2 (5 bases). The V gene's germline CDR1 is SGHAT and CDR2 FQNNGV. V was pared by 8 bases and J by 6 bases, with 13 bases between. The CDR3 has 13 residues. The CDR3 is CASVRLAAGELFF. The CDR3 bases are TGTGCCAGCGTGCGGCTAGCAGCCGGGGAGCTGTTTTTT.

Only one count was recorded for this clone. The V call is TRBV6-5, the J call TRBJ2-3; perhaps TRBD2 as D (5 bases). V dropped 3 bases and J dropped 0 bases, with 10 bases sitting between them. Looked up from germline, CDR1 is MNHEY and CDR2 is SVGAGI. The CDR3 consists of 15 residues. The CDR3 region has the DNA TGTGCCAGCAGTTATACCGGGAAGAGCACAGATACGCAGTATTTT. Residues: CASSYTGKSTDTQYF.

V is TRBV9 and J is TRBJ1-2; 7 nucleotides line up with TRBD1. The CDR3 length is 15 residues. The V segment lost 4 bases and the J segment 6 bases; nucleotides outside the gene matches: 12. Germline V gene lookup returns CDR1 SGDLS and CDR2 YYNGEE. CDR3 nucleotides: TGTGCCAGCAGCCCCGGGACAGCGAGGCTTAATGGCTACACCTTC. This gives the protein CASSPGTARLNGYTF.

This clone occurred a few times. This chain connects TRBV6-5 to TRBJ2-2, with 7 bases lining up with TRBD1. Germline V gene lookup returns CDR1 MNHEY and CDR2 SVGAGI. V gave up 5 bases and J gave up 5 bases; unmatched junction bases: 8. The CDR3 covers 15 residues. The CDR3: CASSALRQGTGELFF. CDR3 sequence (DNA): TGTGCCAGCAGTGCCCTAAGACAGGGAACCGGGGAGCTGTTTTTT.

A few counts support this clone. This rearrangement joins TRBV18 to TRBJ2-7; 10 bases are a match to TRBD2. Per germline, CDR1 KGHSH and CDR2 LQKENI. This CDR3 is built from 15 residues. The V and J ends lost 3 bases and 2 bases, in that order; junction bases with no gene match: 4. This chain's CDR3 is CASSPGLATTYEQYF. Written as DNA, the CDR3 is TGTGCCAGCTCACCGGGACTAGCGACTACCTACGAGCAGTACTTC. The full variable domain, with the rest looked up from reference TRBV18 and TRBJ2-7, is NAGVMQNPRHLVRRRGQEARLRCSPMKGHSHVYWYRQLPEEGLKFMVYLQKENIIDESGMPKERFSAEFPKEGPSILRIQQVVRGDSAAYFCASSPGLATTYEQYFGPGTRLTVT.